This T cell receptor beta chain was observed in a study of cytomegalovirus exposure and HLA in healthy donors (TCRdb year 2017). Background for the entire study: An earlier analysis of roughly 500 of the donors reported more than 250 Gb of sequence data and some 120 million unique TCR beta sequences from some 180 million T cells. An early release that covered 500 to 800 HLA-typed donors contained 300 to 350 gigabases of sequencing data and 80 million or so unique TCR sequences. Of the 398 genotyped donors, approximately 83% fell in the genetic ancestry cluster associated with self-reported Caucasian donors. The study was designed to test whether signatures of past pathogen exposure could be identified by cataloging public T cell receptors. Using immunosequencing, the study profiled T cell repertoires from around 670 subjects and related those repertoires to cytomegalovirus serostatus. In addition to the first cohort of about 650 subjects, a separate validation cohort of over 90 different subjects was used. High-throughput TCR immunosequencing, statistical association of individual TCRs with disease status, and machine learning were combined to predict cytomegalovirus infection status. A later analysis re-examined previously published TCR beta repertoires from about 670 donors and added high-resolution HLA genotyping to investigate patterns of TCR occurrence. Rather than drawing on any new phenotypic data, the later analysis identified candidate immune exposures from TCR beta sequences and the way those sequences occurred across donors. To decide whether each TCR beta V gene segment behaved as functional or pseudogenic, an earlier analysis of some 600 of the donors relied on high-throughput TCR beta sequencing. Donor age, sex, ethnicity and CMV serostatus were collected together with the repertoire data. A later genetic analysis used genome-wide SNP genotypes for about three fifths of the 666 donors, treating that subset as a discovery cohort. All discovery cohort repertoires had been generated on a single sequencing platform. Class I and class II HLA loci were covered by the typing at four-digit resolution. Typing coverage differed by locus: A, B, C, DRB1 and DQB1 were typed in roughly 620-630 donors, DQA1 in around 500, DPA1 in roughly 590, and DPB1 in just under 490. Because of strong linkage in the cohort, roughly five DR-DQ haplotypes were treated as single units for association and clustering. Across about 380 genotyped donors of the cohort, an average of about 240,000 unique TCR beta nucleotide sequences per donor were sequenced, and 15% to 20% of those sequences were non-productive.

This clone was detected only a few times. Its binding antigen is unknown. No base qualities exist here, and no much larger clone lies one base off it. The cohort consisted of 600 to 750 healthy bone marrow donors. At the time of sampling, every cohort member was nominally healthy, though immune exposures that went unrecorded were likely present. The donor tested CMV seropositive and was one of the 289 seropositive cohort members. A peripheral blood sample was provided by each donor, and peripheral blood mononuclear cells were used for TCR beta sequencing. Genomic DNA was extracted from the blood cell samples with the Qiagen DNeasy Blood Extraction Kit. Its CDR3 holds 18 amino acids, cysteine through phenylalanine. Only the CDR3 DNA is retained, 54 bases long and in frame from the first base. Trimmed from V: 4 bases; trimmed from J: 1 base; junction bases lacking a gene match: 11. Via the germline V gene, CDR1 is SGDLS and CDR2 YYNGEE.

Libraries were made using the immunoSEQ multiplex PCR assay. For the multiplex PCR, a mixture combining 60 forward primers for TCR Vbeta segments and 13 reverse primers for TCR Jbeta segments was used. The CDR3 region of rearranged TCR beta genes was amplified from genomic DNA with a multiplex PCR assay. Amplified TCR beta libraries were sequenced as 87-base-pair reads on the Illumina HiSeq System. The source study handled its data this way. A later analysis tallied 75 million to 95 million unique TCR beta chains across the 666 repertoires, and some 10 million of those chains were shared by two or more donors. A nearest-neighbor algorithm error-corrected the raw reads and collapsed the reads into unique sequences, merging closely related sequences to remove PCR and sequencing errors. V, D and J gene segments were assigned by aligning CDR3 sequences to IMGT reference sequences. For a sequence to be retained, a match of at least six nucleotides to both a V gene segment and a J gene segment was required. Rearrangements were called productive when the CDR3 lacked stop codons and stayed in frame with V and J; all others were non-productive. Following IMGT convention, CDR3 was defined as the stretch from the second conserved V-encoded cysteine up to the conserved J-encoded phenylalanine. In an earlier analysis of some 550 of the donors, sequences lacking an unambiguous match to a single V gene segment were excluded. An earlier analysis of roughly 590 of the donors called V segments functional above 56.7% productive rearrangements and segregating when the between-donor standard deviation exceeded 5%. A statistical classification framework was developed to diagnose cytomegalovirus status using the catalog of TCR beta chain sequences. V and J gene assignment, in a later analysis, came from comparing TCR nucleotide sequences with IMGT/GENE-DB human TR gene sequences. The TCRdist pipeline was used in a later analysis to assign CDR3 sequences and most-parsimonious VDJ recombination scenarios. A later analysis defined each TCR beta chain by its CDR3 amino acid sequence plus V-gene family, and excluded reads lacking a unique V-gene family. As a way to deal with suspected cross-contamination and a sequencing artifact, a later analysis dropped more than 500 nucleotide sequences that were highly shared and had low generation probability. A later analysis calculated a clonal expansion index for each public chain from normalized within-repertoire ranks of inferred template counts. A later analysis computed generation probabilities with a VDJ recombination model fitted to out-of-frame rearrangements, and checked the results against IGoR. In a later analysis, hypergeometric tests were used to score TCR-TCR, TCR-HLA and TCR-CMV co-occurrence, with a repertoire-size bias correction applied to TCR pairs. To estimate false discovery rates, a later analysis permuted the HLA or CMV assignments 20 times. A later analysis grouped co-occurring TCRs with DBSCAN, adding TCRdist sequence similarity when clustering within HLA-allele-positive subsets. Repertoires with fewer than 30,000 or more than 120,000 public chains, plus five repertoires with anomalous nucleotide sharing, were excluded from co-occurrence clustering. What TCRdb holds here is the immuneACCESS table cut down to in-frame rearrangements. Part of the clones is not present; checked against another copy, under half of the missing clones reflect an unresolved V gene, and the others are unexplained. V, J and clone size derive from that table, while D and trimming were established from the DNA sequence. The sample table lists more than 85,000 clones, 75% to 90% of them with a count of one. 6% to 8% of the sample comes from the top ten.

Points the paper makes about the study in general: While some public TCRs were present in many individuals, most TCR sequences turned up only very rarely across donors. A later analysis reported that several top co-occurrence clusters appeared linked to parvovirus B19, influenza, CMV and Epstein-Barr virus. It was suggested by the authors that the approach could potentially be generalized to other disease states and immunological phenotypes. Broadly in line with IMGT annotations, most TCR beta V segments showed up in productive rearrangements about 87% or about 30% of the time in an earlier analysis of about 500 of the donors. In the study, approximately 160 TCR beta chains were listed as associated with cytomegalovirus. A later genetic analysis associated a missense DCLRE1C variant with V-gene and J-gene trimming of TCR beta chains, and an independent cohort replicated the association. Compared with equally common non-associated chains, HLA-associated TCR beta chains in a later analysis were more clonally expanded and had lower generation probabilities. Roughly uniform sequencing depth across donors was assumed in presence/absence analyses, although this assumption may not hold. Immune exposure information for the cohort was limited to CMV serostatus. In vitro tests confirmed that a few of the cytomegalovirus-associated TCR beta chains recognize cytomegalovirus antigens. According to a later analysis, most CMV-associated TCR beta chains appeared to be HLA-restricted, and the HLA associations seemed to be driven largely by CMV exposure. Linkage disequilibrium might explain the correlated functional status among segregating V segments, but an unknown experimental factor could not be ruled out. The classifier was reported to diagnose cytomegalovirus status with high specificity and sensitivity in both the original and validation cohorts. In a later analysis, TCR association rates were found to vary across HLA loci, with the most associated TCRs seen for DRB1 alleles and the fewest for HLA-C alleles. Because HLA typing was missing for some donors at each locus, association tests included only the typed subset. A further reported finding was that TCR beta sequences accurately predicted the HLA-A and HLA-B alleles for most subjects in the first cohort. Strong co-occurrence of HLA alleles, especially DR and DQ, made assigning TCR associations to individual alleles difficult. Because counts were too low, 15 or so rarely observed V segments, including chromosome 9 orphons, were excluded from the earlier analysis of 500 to 700 of the donors. Some IMGT-functional V segments, including TRBV6-2 and TRBV6-3, could not be distinguished by the 87-base-pair reads and were therefore excluded. In a later analysis, around 17,000 TCR beta sequences were associated with specific HLA alleles at a false discovery rate of 0.05. This cohort had only TCR beta chains sequenced, and the lack of alpha or paired-chain data limited which features could be detected. According to a later genetic analysis, donors in an Asian-associated ancestry cluster had fewer N-insertions in productive TCRs than the approximately 630-donor mean. A cluster of highly shared sequence variants was judged likely to represent a technical artifact of the sequencing pipeline.

The clonotype originates from a man aged 25-45 years in good health and CMV-seropositive. The sample consisted of PBMCs. The sequence links TRBV9 to TRBJ1-1; 12 bases in between match TRBD1. The CDR3 corresponds to CASSPPVGTGGGNTEAFF. In nucleotides, the sequence is TGTGCCAGCAGCCCACCCGTAGGGACAGGGGGCGGGAACACTGAAGCTTTCTTT.